This T cell receptor (beta chain) was sequenced in a study of T cell responses to AZD1222 COVID-19 vaccine. Study findings and constraints: Vaccination with two AZD1222 doses was followed by a rise in Spike-specific TCR breadth and depth.

Points on this clone: Its target is not known.

The CDR3 totals 19 residues. Trimming removed 8 bases from V and 6 bases from J, with 31 bases in between. Germline CDR1 reads LNHDA; CDR2 reads SQIVND (reference sequence). Only in-frame clones appear in the TCRdb table, and some are missing; sequencing was by immunoSEQ multiplex PCR. The sample carries some 96,000 clones, 70% to 90% recorded once. The sequencing here drew on peripheral blood, taken on day 0 of MenACWY control vaccination. The receptor's source is an adult in good health. This chain joins TRBV19 and TRBJ2-2, with a tentative D call TRBD1 (7 bases). Here the CDR3 reads CASLGTVPVDPAGPGELFF. The CDR3 nucleotides are TGTGCCAGTCTCGGGACAGTCCCAGTGGACCCTGCGGGACCCGGGGAGCTGTTTTTT. The full variable domain, with the rest looked up from reference TRBV19 and TRBJ2-2, is DGGITQSPKYLFRKEGQNVTLSCEQNLNHDAMYWYRQDPGQGLRLIYYSQIVNDFQKGDIAEGYSVSREKKESFPLTVTSAQKNPTAFYLCASLGTVPVDPAGPGELFFGEGSRLTVL.